The next 22 T cell receptor beta chains were all read from a single sample in a study of a mutant IDH1 vaccine in newly diagnosed glioma. Time point defined: week 47, end of study. What each vaccine dose contained was 300 ug of mutant IDH1 20-mer peptide, accompanied by topical imiquimod. The repertoire was sequenced with immunoSEQ multiplex PCR; TCRdb's copy has only in-frame clones and lacks some. The sample holds 45,000 to 55,000 clones, around 84% seen once. No antigen has been identified for these receptors. The material was PBMCs, obtained from a glioma patient whose treatment included an IDH1 peptide vaccine. The receptors were sampled from a woman younger than 45 with glioma. Some clones in this sample may be carry-over from other donors' samples.

The gene calls are TRBV5-5 and TRBJ1-1, with D possibly TRBD1 on 5 matching bases. Deletions cut 7 bases from V and 3 bases from J, with 13 bases between. CDR1 SGHKS and CDR2 YYEKEE come from the germline V gene (reference sequence). The CDR3 consists of 13 residues. CDR3 residues: CASSREVYTEAFF. The CDR3 DNA sequence: TGTGCCAGCTCCAGGGAGGTGTACACTGAAGCTTTCTTT.

The chain has TRBV27 and TRBJ1-1, with 7 bases aligning to TRBD1. The CDR3 runs 14 residues. J gave up 1 base and V 8 bases, and 7 bases lay outside the gene matches. The germline V gene encodes CDR1 MNHEY and CDR2 SMNVEV (reference sequence). The CDR3 sequence: CASAIDRENTEAFF. In DNA, the CDR3 is TGTGCCAGCGCGATAGACAGGGAGAACACTGAAGCTTTCTTT.

V and J are TRBV5-1 and TRBJ1-2, with unresolved D. Germline loops: CDR1 SGHRS, CDR2 YFSETQ. CDR3 length: 11 amino acids. This CDR3 reads CAIGEDDGYTF. CDR3 in DNA: TGCGCGATCGGCGAAGATGATGGCTACACCTTC.

This chain connects TRBV2 to TRBJ2-3; D not resolved. V gave up 7 bases and J gave up 4 bases, with 18 bases separating them. The germline V gene has CDR1 SNHLY and CDR2 FYNNEI. There are 15 residues in the CDR3. CDR3 sequence: CASKRIAVISDTQYF. The CDR3 DNA sequence: TGTGCCAGCAAAAGAATAGCCGTAATTTCAGATACGCAGTATTTT.

The chain has TRBV10-1 and TRBJ2-7; D possibly uses TRBD1 or TRBD2 (5 bases each). This CDR3 comprises 12 residues. The germline gives CDR1 WNHNN, CDR2 SYGVQD (reference sequence). Deletions cut 5 bases from V and 5 bases from J, with 10 bases between. CDR3 protein: CASSLGENEQYF. The CDR3 DNA sequence: TGCGCCAGCAGTTTGGGGGAGAACGAGCAGTACTTC.

The CDR3 loop reads CASSSHPRVAGANVLTF. CDR3 bases: TGTGCCAGTAGTAGCCACCCCAGGGTGGCTGGGGCCAACGTCCTGACTTTC. J is TRBJ2-6 and V is TRBV19, with D maybe TRBD1 (5 bases). Trimming shortened V by 4 bases and J by 2 bases, and 15 bases separated the two germline ends. The CDR3 extends over 17 amino acids. The germline CDR1 and CDR2 sequences are LNHDA and SQIVND (reference sequence).

J is TRBJ1-5 and V is TRBV7-8; a weak D match, TRBD1 (5 bases). The V gene's germline CDR1 is SGHVS and CDR2 FQNEAQ. Trimming took off 0 bases at V and 0 bases at J, with 12 bases between the two ends. This CDR3 region has 17 residues. CDR3 in DNA: TGTGCCAGCAGCTTAGCGCGCAGGGATAATAGCAATCAGCCCCAGCATTTT. This encodes CASSLARRDNSNQPQHF.

The chain employs TRBV18 and TRBJ1-2; 9 bases map to TRBD1. The germline CDR1 and CDR2 sequences are KGHSH and LQKENI. J gave up 8 bases and V 3 bases, and 7 bases lay outside the gene matches. The CDR3 totals 14 residues. The CDR3, as DNA: TGTGCCAGCTCACCCACGGGACAGGGAGAGGGCTACACCTTC. Protein: CASSPTGQGEGYTF.

V gene TRBV6-4 combines with J gene TRBJ1-2; 8 bases line up with TRBD1. Germline CDR1 is MRHNA and CDR2 is SNTAGT. The CDR3 runs to 15 residues. V gave up 4 bases and J gave up 8 bases; unmatched junction bases: 12. DNA of the CDR3: TGTGCCAGCAGTGCCTCAGCCGACAGGGGTGGAGGCTACACCTTC. It yields the protein CASSASADRGGGYTF.

V gene TRBV6-6 combines with J gene TRBJ1-4; 7 positions match TRBD1. Losses at the gene ends were 6 bases for V and 8 bases for J; bases not matched to a gene: 9. The CDR3 loop spans 14 amino acids. From germline, CDR1 is MNHNY and CDR2 SVGAGI (reference sequence). In DNA, the CDR3 is TGTGCCAGCAGCCCGACAGGGACGGGGGAAAAACTGTTTTTT. The encoded protein is CASSPTGTGEKLFF.

The chain combines TRBV6-4 with TRBJ2-3; D unresolved. The CDR3 is 15 residues long. Germline lookup yields CDR1 MRHNA and CDR2 SNTAGT. V was clipped by 2 bases and J by 1 base, with 10 bases between them. The CDR3 sequence: CASSDEYLGTDTQYF. The CDR3 DNA is TGTGCCAGCAGTGACGAATATCTGGGCACAGATACGCAGTATTTT.

This clone was observed a single time. The chain uses TRBV29-1 and TRBJ2-1, with 7 positions matching TRBD2. With V trimmed by 5 bases and J by 5 bases, 6 bases remained unmatched. This CDR3 region has 13 residues. The germline V gene encodes CDR1 SQVTM and CDR2 ANQGSEA. In nucleotides, the CDR3 is TGCAGCGTTTTTTGGCTAGCGGACAATGAGCAGTTCTTC. Protein: CSVFWLADNEQFF.

This chain connects TRBV19 to TRBJ2-1, with a tentative D call TRBD2 (5 bases). This CDR3 is built from 14 residues. Trimming pared 5 bases from V and 0 bases from J, leaving 8 bases between. CDR1 is LNHDA, CDR2 SQIVND, per germline (reference sequence). The CDR3 DNA reads TGTGCCAGTAGTGAAGGGAGCTCCTACAATGAGCAGTTCTTC. It codes for CASSEGSSYNEQFF.

V usage is TRBV28 and J usage is TRBJ1-2; 12 bases match TRBD1. This CDR3 region has 14 residues. V gave up 8 bases and J gave up 8 bases; unmatched junction bases: 9. The V gene's germline CDR1 is MDHEN and CDR2 SYDVKM. The CDR3, as DNA: TGTGCCAGCTGCCCGGGACAGGGGGCGTCGGGCTACACCTTC. Translated: CASCPGQGASGYTF.

The J gene is TRBJ1-2, the V gene TRBV4-1; tentatively, D is TRBD1 (5 bases). V was cut by 8 bases and J by 4 bases, with 23 bases left in between. The CDR3 consists of 16 residues. Germline V CDR1 and CDR2: MGHRA, YSYEKL. The CDR3 spells CASAPGGDGRFYGYTF. CDR3 in DNA: TGCGCCAGCGCTCCCGGTGGGGACGGGAGGTTCTATGGCTACACCTTC.

The V gene is TRBV27, the J gene TRBJ2-7, with a weak D call TRBD1 (6 bases). Looked up from germline, CDR1 is MNHEY and CDR2 is SMNVEV (reference sequence). Trimming took off 3 bases at V and 1 base at J, with 7 bases between the two ends. This CDR3 is 13 amino acids long. The CDR3 is CASSFRGSYEQYF. The CDR3 DNA follows: TGTGCCAGCAGTTTCAGGGGTTCCTACGAGCAGTACTTC.

The rearrangement links TRBV6-5 to TRBJ2-1; TRBD2 agrees at 11 bases. V lost 5 bases, J lost 6 bases, and 3 bases stayed unmatched. Germline loops: CDR1 MNHEY, CDR2 SVGAGI. The CDR3 runs to 14 residues. In DNA form, the CDR3 reads TGTGCCAGCAGTAAAGGGACTAGCGGCAATGAGCAGTTCTTC. It codes for CASSKGTSGNEQFF.

The chain recombines TRBV6-5 with TRBJ2-3, with D possibly being TRBD1 (5 bases). The germline V gene has CDR1 MNHEY and CDR2 SVGAGI. This CDR3 region has 14 residues. V was shortened by 7 bases and J by 2 bases, with 13 bases between the two germline ends. This CDR3 reads CASTSQGPTDTQYF. CDR3 DNA sequence: TGTGCCAGCACCAGTCAGGGTCCCACAGATACGCAGTATTTT.

The J gene is TRBJ1-1, the V gene TRBV9, with 8 bases fitting TRBD1. Germline V CDR1 and CDR2: SGDLS, YYNGEE. The V gene end was trimmed by 0 bases and the J gene end by 1 base; junction bases not matched to a gene: 11. The CDR3 extends over 18 amino acids. CDR3 nucleotides: TGTGCCAGCAGCGTAGGAAGCGGGCAGGGGGCCACGAACACTGAAGCTTTCTTT. Translating gives CASSVGSGQGATNTEAFF.

The count of this clone is one. The chain employs TRBV10-3 and TRBJ1-1; 7 bases match TRBD1. From germline, CDR1 is ENHRY and CDR2 SYGVKD. J was trimmed by 10 bases and V by 10 bases; bases with no gene match: 18. The CDR3 length is 14 residues. Written as DNA, the CDR3 is TGTGCCACCGCTCCCGGGACAGAAAGGAGCATAGCTTTCTTT. This encodes CATAPGTERSIAFF.

The chain is built from TRBV6-5 and TRBJ2-5; weak D call: TRBD1 (5 bases). This CDR3 is built from 16 residues. Germline V CDR1 and CDR2: MNHEY, SVGAGI. V lost 0 bases, J lost 7 bases, and 18 bases lay in between. The CDR3 is CASSYSGRGPSGTQYF. The CDR3, as DNA: TGTGCCAGCAGTTACTCGGGAAGGGGCCCTTCCGGGACCCAGTACTTC.

The rearrangement joins TRBV25-1 to TRBJ1-5, with D perhaps TRBD1 (5 bases). Trimming removed 6 bases at V and 4 bases at J, with 10 bases between. The CDR3 contains 13 residues. CDR1 is MGHDK, CDR2 SYGVNS, per germline. DNA of the CDR3: TGTGCCAGCAGCCAGGGCCGTAATCAGCCCCAGCATTTT. Amino acids: CASSQGRNQPQHF.